These T cell receptor beta chains were read from a single sample in a study of CXCR3-negative and CXCR3-positive naive CD8 T cells. Using the 5' RACE reads, TCRdb records one entry per CDR3 protein without DNA. The table lists around 140,000 distinct CDR3 sequences. Sequenced: naive CXCR3- CD8+ T cells from blood. The receptors derive from a human donor in good health. Some clones in this sample may be carry-over from other donors' samples. The CDR3 runs from the conserved cysteine through the conserved F or W. The order of the fields is V gene, J gene, CDR3 protein.

>TRBV12-3/TRBV12-4|TRBJ2-1
CASSQSRDRDRNEQFF
>TRBV5-1|TRBJ2-7
CASRVGQRVDYEQYF
>TRBV10-2|TRBJ1-1
CASSEPGQGRIEAFF
>TRBV15|TRBJ2-7
CATRDRGSYEQYF
>TRBV7-9|TRBJ2-6
CASSISGSWGSGANVLTF
>TRBV28|TRBJ2-1
CASSFRGFEQFF
>TRBV7-9|TRBJ2-7
CASSAAYEQYF
>TRBV27|TRBJ2-1
CASSLGTGLPSYNEQFF
>TRBV12-3/TRBV12-4|TRBJ2-7
CASSPLRQAARYEQYF
>TRBV29-1|TRBJ2-3
CSVEPPPGGLTDTQYF
>TRBV7-9|TRBJ1-1
CASSLAGGHTEAFF
>TRBV5-1|TRBJ2-7
CASSTALDSSYEQYF
>TRBV7-9|TRBJ1-1
CASIQGSTEAFF
>TRBV28|TRBJ2-1
CASSSLGQLSYNEQFF
>TRBV9|TRBJ2-7
CASSVGTGNHEQYF
>TRBV7-9|TRBJ2-7
CASSLSGDYEQYF
>TRBV28|TRBJ2-5
CASSFEEDQETQYF
>TRBV5-1|TRBJ1-2
CASSLAGGHGYGYTF
>TRBV6-6|TRBJ2-3
CASSPLIPSGGAPYTQYF
>TRBV27|TRBJ2-6
CASSPRGSGANVLTF
>TRBV7-9|TRBJ2-5
CASSPRLAGDLGKTQYF
>TRBV20-1|TRBJ2-1
CSPGGPSLSYNEQFF
>TRBV7-9|TRBJ1-5
CASSLAAEYSNQPQHF
>TRBV5-1|TRBJ2-3
CASSSYGQSTDTQYF
>TRBV7-9|TRBJ2-1
CASSRVRGGPNEQFF
>TRBV29-1|TRBJ2-2
CSVRGQTGELFF
>TRBV11-2|TRBJ2-5
CASSLAAGTGWPETQYF
>TRBV12-3/TRBV12-4|TRBJ2-7
CASSQGGGPSNYEQYF
>TRBV7-6|TRBJ2-7
CASSLFQGNEQYF
>TRBV5-4|TRBJ2-7
CASSLNPRPGYEQYF
>TRBV10-2|TRBJ1-2
CATTTPDPSNYGYTF
>TRBV28|TRBJ2-3
CASSLIRQLAGSTDTQYF
>TRBV4-1|TRBJ2-1
CASSQMAGYNEQFF
>TRBV5-1|TRBJ2-7
CASSLADGSHYEQYF
>TRBV5-1|TRBJ2-1
CASSLEGPPAPYNEQFF
>TRBV27|TRBJ2-2
CASSPRSGELFF
>TRBV11-2|TRBJ2-5
CASRPWTSGVAETQYF
>TRBV28|TRBJ1-3
CASSDRVGRGNTIYF
>TRBV13|TRBJ2-7
CASSSLVGSGEQYF
>TRBV28|TRBJ2-2
CASSRDRASGTGELFF
>TRBV12-5|TRBJ2-3
CASGLGTAFTDTQYF
>TRBV7-9|TRBJ2-3
CASSFGLSGGTDTQYF
>TRBV7-9|TRBJ1-1
CASSLNALGTEAFF
>TRBV29-1|TRBJ2-1
CSGLLSDEQFF
>TRBV19|TRBJ2-5
CASSIKIRETQYF